This T cell receptor (beta chain) was identified during a study of Ad26.COV2.S vaccination and SARS-CoV-2 variants. About the research overall: Enrollment placed the donor in the COV1001 Ad26.COV2.S trial arm. The study gave Ad26.COV2.S intramuscularly, once or twice 56 days apart.

The CDR3 is 16 residues long. Trimming left V 2 bases short and J 8 bases short, with 21 bases between. The treatment: around 19 received Ad26.COV2.S at low or high dose, single or two shots; 5 received placebo; per-sample allocation not given. On day 63 after the first injection, vaccine and placebo recipients gave samples. Using immunoSEQ multiplex PCR, the repertoire was profiled, and TCRdb retains in-frame clones only, with some absent. The data contain 240,000 or so clones, roughly 90% of them singletons. The chain combines TRBV5-3 with TRBJ2-3; D perhaps matches TRBD1 (6 bases). TRBV5-3 is marked as an open reading frame, function uncertain. The source of this sequence is a person aged 18-65 years who received the Ad26.COV2.S COVID-19 vaccine or a placebo. Specimen: peripheral blood, collected in a trial of Ad26.COV2.S vaccine versus placebo. The CDR3 DNA reads TGTGCCAGAAGCTTTTCCTTCAGGGGCGTTTGTGCTACGCAGTATTTT. Translation: CARSFSFRGVCATQYF.